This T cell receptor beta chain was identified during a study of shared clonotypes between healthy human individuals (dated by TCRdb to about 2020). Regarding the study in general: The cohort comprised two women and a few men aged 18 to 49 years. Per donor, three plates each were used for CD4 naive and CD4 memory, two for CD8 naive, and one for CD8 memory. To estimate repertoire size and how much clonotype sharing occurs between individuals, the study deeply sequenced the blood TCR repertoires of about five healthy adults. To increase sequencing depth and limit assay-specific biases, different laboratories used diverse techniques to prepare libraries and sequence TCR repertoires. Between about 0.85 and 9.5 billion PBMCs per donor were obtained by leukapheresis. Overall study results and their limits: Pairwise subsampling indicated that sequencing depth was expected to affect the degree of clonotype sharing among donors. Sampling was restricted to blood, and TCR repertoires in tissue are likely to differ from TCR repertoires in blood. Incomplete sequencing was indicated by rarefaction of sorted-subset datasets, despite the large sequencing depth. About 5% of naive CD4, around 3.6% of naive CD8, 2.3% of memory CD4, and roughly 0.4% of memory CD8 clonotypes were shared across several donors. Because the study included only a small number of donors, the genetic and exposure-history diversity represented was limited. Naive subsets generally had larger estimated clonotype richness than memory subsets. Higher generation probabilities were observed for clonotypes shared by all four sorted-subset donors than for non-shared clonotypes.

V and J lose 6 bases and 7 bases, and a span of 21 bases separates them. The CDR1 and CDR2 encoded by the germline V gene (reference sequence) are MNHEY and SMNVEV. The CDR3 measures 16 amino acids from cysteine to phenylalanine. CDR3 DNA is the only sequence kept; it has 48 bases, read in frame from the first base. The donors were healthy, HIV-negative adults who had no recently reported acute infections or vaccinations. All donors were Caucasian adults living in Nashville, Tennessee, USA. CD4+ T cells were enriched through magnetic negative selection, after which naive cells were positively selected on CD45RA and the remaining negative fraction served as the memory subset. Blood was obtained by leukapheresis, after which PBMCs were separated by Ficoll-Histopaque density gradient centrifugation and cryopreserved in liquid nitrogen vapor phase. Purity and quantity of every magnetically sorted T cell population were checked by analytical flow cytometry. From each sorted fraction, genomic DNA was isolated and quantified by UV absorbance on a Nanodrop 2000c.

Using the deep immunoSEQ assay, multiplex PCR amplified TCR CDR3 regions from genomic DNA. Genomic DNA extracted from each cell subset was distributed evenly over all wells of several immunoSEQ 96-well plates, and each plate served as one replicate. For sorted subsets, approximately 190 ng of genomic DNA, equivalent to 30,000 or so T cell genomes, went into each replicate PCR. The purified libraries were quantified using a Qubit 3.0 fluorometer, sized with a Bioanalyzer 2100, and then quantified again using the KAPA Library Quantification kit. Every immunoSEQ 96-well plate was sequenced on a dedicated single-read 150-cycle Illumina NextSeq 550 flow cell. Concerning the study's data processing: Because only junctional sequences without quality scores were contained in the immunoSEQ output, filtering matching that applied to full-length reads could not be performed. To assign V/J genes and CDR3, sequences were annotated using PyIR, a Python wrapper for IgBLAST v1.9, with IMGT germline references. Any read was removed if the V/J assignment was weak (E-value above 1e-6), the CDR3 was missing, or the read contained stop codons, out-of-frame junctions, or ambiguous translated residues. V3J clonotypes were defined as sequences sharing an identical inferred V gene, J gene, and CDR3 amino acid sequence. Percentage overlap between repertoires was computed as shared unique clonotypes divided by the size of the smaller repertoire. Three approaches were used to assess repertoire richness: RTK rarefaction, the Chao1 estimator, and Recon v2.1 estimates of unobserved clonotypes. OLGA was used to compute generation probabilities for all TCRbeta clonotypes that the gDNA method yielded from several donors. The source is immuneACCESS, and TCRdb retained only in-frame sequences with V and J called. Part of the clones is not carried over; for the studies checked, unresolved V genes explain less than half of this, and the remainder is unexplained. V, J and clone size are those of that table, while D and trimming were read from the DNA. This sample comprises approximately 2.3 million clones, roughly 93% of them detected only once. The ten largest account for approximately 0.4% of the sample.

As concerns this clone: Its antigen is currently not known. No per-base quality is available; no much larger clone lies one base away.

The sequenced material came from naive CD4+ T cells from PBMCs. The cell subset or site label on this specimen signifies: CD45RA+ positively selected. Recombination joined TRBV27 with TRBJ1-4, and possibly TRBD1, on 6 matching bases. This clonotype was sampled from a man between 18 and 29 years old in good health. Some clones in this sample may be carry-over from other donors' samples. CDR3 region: CASSPVRGAGGEKLFF. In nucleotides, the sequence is TGTGCCAGCAGCCCCGTAAGGGGGGCGGGGGGTGAAAAACTGTTTTTT.